These 12 T cell receptor beta chains came from one sample sequenced in a study of CD8+CD57+ T cells in acquired aplastic anemia. Genomic DNA, the template, was used for profiling of the TCR beta VDJ and CDR3. One entry per CDR3 protein results from TCRdb running MiXCR on the reads. The data contain some 410,000 distinct CDR3 sequences, approximately 70% of them singletons. Material for sequencing was sorted CD4+, CD8+, or CD8+CD57+ T cells (not recorded which) from PBMCs. These receptors all stem from a human donor in good health, serving as a control.

This clonotype was detected ten times or more. The genes are TRBV12-3 or TRBV12-4 and TRBJ2-7; no clear D. The ends were cut back, 6 bases at V and 1 base at J, with 7 bases in the middle. The CDR3 has 12 amino acids. The CDR3 bases are TGTGCCAGCAGCCGAGCATCCTACGAGCAGTACTTC. Translated: CASSRASYEQYF.

This clonotype was picked up many times. The gene calls are TRBV6-6 and TRBJ1-6; 9 positions agree with TRBD1. This CDR3 has 15 residues. Looked up from germline, CDR1 is MNHNY and CDR2 is SVGAGI (reference sequence). Trimming took 4 bases from V and 8 from J; bases not matched to a gene: 6. This CDR3 reads CASSSPDRGYSPLHF. CDR3 DNA sequence: TGTGCCAGCAGTTCGCCCGACAGGGGGTATTCACCCCTCCACTTT.

This chain uses TRBV10-3 with TRBJ1-5; D is ambiguous. V shed 0 bases and J shed 9 bases, with 12 bases lying between them. Germline V lookup: CDR1 ENHRY, CDR2 SYGVKD. The CDR3 loop spans 14 amino acids. CDR3 in amino acids: CAISESGDGRPQHF. CDR3 nucleotide sequence: TGTGCCATCAGTGAGTCCGGTGATGGTCGGCCCCAGCATTTT.

Regarding this clonotype: A read error may be the cause here, since a much bigger clone is one base away. The chain carries TRBV30 and TRBJ1-2; D might be TRBD1 (5 bases). CDR1 and CDR2 (germline): GTSNPN, SVGIG (reference sequence). There are 12 residues in the CDR3. V dropped 5 bases and J dropped 7 bases, with 14 bases sitting between them. CDR3 residues: CAWQQVICGYTF. CDR3 nucleotides: TGTGCCTGGCAACAGGTGATCTGTGGCTACACCTTC.

V gene TRBV11-1 combines with J gene TRBJ1-5; 7 bases fit TRBD1. CDR1 SGHAT and CDR2 FQDESV come from the germline V gene (reference sequence). Trimming cost V 2 bases and J 1 base; bases outside gene matches: 11. The CDR3 is 18 amino acids. The CDR3 protein is CASSLQGKGALSNQPQHF. The CDR3 bases are TGTGCCAGCAGCTTACAGGGGAAGGGGGCTTTGAGCAATCAGCCCCAGCATTTT.

The chain links TRBV20-1 to TRBJ1-3; D gene unclear. The CDR3 covers 18 residues. The germline CDR1 and CDR2 sequences are DFQATT and SNEGSKA (reference sequence). V lost 0 bases and J lost 0, with 18 bases in between. CDR3 DNA sequence: TGCAGTGCTAGAGATCGTGTGAACGAGCTTAACTCTGGAAACACCATATATTTT. It codes for CSARDRVNELNSGNTIYF.

V gene TRBV7-2 combines with J gene TRBJ2-3; unclear D gene. This CDR3 is 16 amino acids long. The germline V gene has CDR1 SGHTA and CDR2 FQGNSA. Trimming stripped 0 bases from V and 4 bases from J, with 14 bases between. The DNA for the CDR3 is TGTGCCAGCAGCTTAGCGGGCACCCCCCCCCCAGATACGCAGTATTTT. Amino acids: CASSLAGTPPPDTQYF.

This clonotype has just a few counts. The chain has TRBV29-1 and TRBJ1-1, with D possibly being TRBD1 (5 bases). This CDR3 comprises 13 residues. Germline CDR1 reads SQVTM; CDR2 reads ANQGSEA. Trimming left V 5 bases short and J 3 bases short, with 13 bases between. CDR3 amino acids: CSVSGGWDTEAFF. CDR3 DNA: TGCAGCGTTAGTGGGGGTTGGGACACTGAAGCTTTCTTT.

This clonotype appeared once. One junction end disagrees with the germline gene, perhaps due to a read error. The rearrangement links TRBV9 to TRBJ2-2; D is perhaps TRBD2 (7 bases). The CDR3 length is 15 residues. Germline V gene sequence: CDR1 SGDLS, CDR2 YYNGEE. Here the CDR3 DNA reads TGCGCCAGCTCCTCGTTGCGAGGGGGGGCCTACGAGCTGTTTTTT. Its translation: CASSSLRGGAYELFF.

The rearrangement links TRBV5-1 to TRBJ1-4, with 7 bases lining up with TRBD1. The CDR3 has 17 amino acids. Germline assignment: CDR1 SGHRS and CDR2 YFSETQ. Trimming took 3 bases from V and 4 from J; bases not matched to a gene: 12. CDR3 residues: CASSWTSGTEVNEKLFF. CDR3 in DNA: TGCGCCAGCAGCTGGACTAGCGGGACAGAAGTTAATGAAAAACTGTTTTTT.

The chain has TRBV12-3 or TRBV12-4 and TRBJ2-5; no firm D call. The end of the DNA aligns better with TRBJ2-7, so the J call may be wrong. The length of the CDR3 is 11 residues. CDR3 sequence (DNA): TGTGCCAGCGGTGATCTCTACGAGCAGTACTTC. This codes for CASGDLYEQYF.

This clonotype was seen a few times. It may be a read error: a sequence one base away is much more abundant. This chain links TRBV11-3 with TRBJ2-5, with D possibly matching TRBD2 (6 bases). The CDR3 length is 15 residues. Germline V gene sequence: CDR1 SGHNT, CDR2 YENEEA. The germline V and J ends were trimmed by 11 bases and 2 bases, with 21 bases remaining between them. The DNA of the CDR3 is TGTGCCGGCGCCACGGGACTCCCCGGGCAAGAGACCCAGTACTTC. Translating gives CAGATGLPGQETQYF.